This T cell receptor (beta chain) was profiled in a study of CD8+ T cells in alopecia areata. This clone was seen a few times. Sequencing used cDNA as its template, made by extracting RNA and reverse transcribing it. The repertoire was sequenced with immunoSEQ multiplex PCR; TCRdb's copy has only in-frame clones and lacks some. The repertoire holds some 160,000 clones, with around 71% as singletons. The CDR3 is 13 amino acids. The germline gives CDR1 SGHDT, CDR2 YYEEEE. The V gene lost 1 base and the J gene lost 7 bases, with 11 bases spanning the gap. This sample's treatment: oral pan-JAK inhibitor, 5-10 mg twice daily.

This sequence was found in a human donor with alopecia areata. The rearrangement joins TRBV5-6 to TRBJ1-2; the D gene is possibly TRBD1 (6 bases). This material consisted of CD4+ T cells sorted from blood, taken at week 4, from a patient treated with tofacitinib. CDR3 nucleotide sequence: TGTGCCAGCAGCTTGCAGTTGACAGGTGGCTACACCTTC. Encoded protein: CASSLQLTGGYTF.